A selection of T cell receptor beta chains follows, all from one sample in a study of shared clonotypes between healthy human individuals. Assay: immunoSEQ multiplex PCR; the TCRdb copy retains only in-frame clones and omits some. The sample has around 1.9 million clones, around 95% seen once. Sequencing was carried out using naive CD8+ T cells from PBMCs. These TCRs come from a man aged 18 to 30 in good health. Some clones in this sample may be carry-over from other donors' samples. CDR3s include the opening cysteine and the closing phenylalanine or tryptophan. The D gene is left open where the match is weak. A row's size may be missing; if present it is once, few, many or a size class.

clone_size d_call j_call v_call cdr3_aa cdr3_nt
NA NA TRBJ2-1 TRBV19 CASSIWRGNEQFF NA
NA TRBD2 TRBJ2-7 TRBV5-1 CASSPGLAAYEQYF TGCGCCAGCAGCCCGGGACTAGCGGCCTACGAGCAGTACTTC
once NA TRBJ1-1 TRBV10-3 CAISDHMNTEAFF TGTGCCATCAGTGACCATATGAACACTGAAGCTTTCTTT
NA TRBD1 TRBJ2-7 TRBV28 CASSDPGQGAYEQYF TGTGCCAGCAGTGACCCGGGACAGGGGGCCTACGAGCAGTACTTC
once NA TRBJ2-1 TRBV19 CASSIIRSEQFF TGTGCCAGTAGTATAATCCGATCTGAGCAGTTCTTC
NA NA TRBJ2-6 TRBV28 CASSFRRGRGANVLTF TGTGCCAGCAGTTTCCGCCGGGGGCGCGGGGCCAACGTCCTGACTTTC
NA NA TRBJ1-2 TRBV15 CATSSLGGYTF TGTGCCACCAGCAGCCTTGGGGGCTACACCTTC
few NA TRBJ1-2 TRBV13 CASSLTDYGYTF TGTGCCAGCAGCTTAACAGACTATGGCTACACCTTC
NA NA TRBJ2-5 TRBV7-9 CASSFEALETQYF TGTGCCAGCAGCTTCGAAGCGCTGGAGACCCAGTACTTC
NA NA TRBJ1-2 TRBV27 CASSLTLTDDGYTF TGTGCCAGCAGTTTAACTTTAACGGATGATGGCTACACCTTC
NA NA TRBJ1-1 TRBV27 CASSPRVGQHFF TGTGCCAGCAGTCCCCGTGTAGGCCAACATTTTTTT
NA NA TRBJ2-6 TRBV27 CASSPLGVSSGANVLTF TGTGCCAGCAGCCCACTAGGGGTGAGCTCTGGGGCCAACGTCCTGACTTTC
NA TRBD1 TRBJ1-2 TRBV2 CASRGTGGSYGYTF TGTGCCAGCAGGGGGACAGGGGGTAGTTATGGCTACACCTTC
NA TRBD1 TRBJ2-7 TRBV12-5 CASGTPPGQAVEQYF TGTGCTAGTGGCACCCCTCCCGGACAGGCCGTCGAGCAGTACTTC
NA NA TRBJ2-3 TRBV7-2 CASNRFILGGTDTQYF TGTGCCAGCAATAGGTTTATCCTGGGTGGCACAGATACGCAGTATTTT
once NA TRBJ2-1 TRBV9 CASNPRDGEQFF TGTGCCAGCAACCCCAGAGACGGTGAGCAGTTCTTC
once NA TRBJ2-1 TRBV5-4 CASSLGTNYNEQFF TGTGCCAGCAGCTTGGGGACTAACTACAATGAGCAGTTCTTC
NA TRBD1 TRBJ1-1 TRBV6-1 CASSGGGSGTEAFF TGTGCCAGCAGTGGAGGGGGCTCGGGCACTGAAGCTTTCTTT
NA TRBD2 TRBJ2-3 TRBV4-1 CASSQDQTSFSSTDTQYF TGCGCCAGCAGCCAAGATCAGACTAGCTTCTCTAGCACAGATACGCAGTATTTT
NA TRBD2 TRBJ2-5 TRBV5-1 CASRPTSGRQETQYF TGCGCCAGCAGGCCTACTAGCGGCAGACAAGAGACCCAGTACTTC
NA NA TRBJ2-3 TRBV27 CASSLLEPVSTDTQYF TGTGCCAGCAGCTTACTAGAACCGGTGTCCACAGATACGCAGTATTTT
NA NA TRBJ2-7 TRBV6-5 CASSWAESYEQYF TGTGCCAGCAGTTGGGCAGAGTCCTACGAGCAGTACTTC
NA NA TRBJ2-1 TRBV11-2 CASTGRAGTYNEQFF TGTGCCAGCACCGGTCGGGCGGGAACATACAATGAGCAGTTCTTC
once NA TRBJ2-3 TRBV4-3 CASSQVLTDTQYF TGCGCCAGCAGCCAAGTTCTGACAGATACGCAGTATTTT
NA NA TRBJ2-2 TRBV19 CATLPGRGAGELFF TGTGCCACCCTCCCGGGCAGGGGGGCCGGGGAGCTGTTTTTT
NA NA TRBJ1-1 TRBV30 CAWTIALEAFF TGTGCCTGGACAATCGCCCTTGAAGCTTTCTTT
NA NA TRBJ2-1 TRBV29-1 CSVVDGHNEQFF TGCAGCGTTGTAGACGGACACAATGAGCAGTTCTTC
NA TRBD1 TRBJ1-2 TRBV5-4 CASSHTGGEGYTF TGTGCCAGCAGCCATACAGGGGGAGAAGGCTACACCTTC
NA NA TRBJ2-7 TRBV7-9 CASSFTGTKSYEQYF TGTGCCAGCAGCTTCACCGGGACAAAGTCCTACGAGCAGTACTTC
NA NA TRBJ1-5 TRBV9 CASSVDPDSPNQPQHF TGTGCCAGCAGCGTAGATCCGGACAGTCCTAATCAGCCCCAGCATTTT
few NA TRBJ1-1 TRBV4-3 CASSQGIMNTEAFF TGCGCCAGCAGCCAAGGCATCATGAACACTGAAGCTTTCTTT
once NA TRBJ1-1 TRBV28 CASRTGGGTEAFF TGTGCCAGCAGGACTGGGGGGGGGACTGAAGCTTTCTTT
NA NA TRBJ1-1 TRBV9 CASSVSGNTEAFF TGTGCCAGCAGCGTATCAGGGAACACTGAAGCTTTCTTT
NA TRBD2 TRBJ2-2 TRBV27 CASRTSGLTGELFF TGTGCCAGCAGGACTAGCGGCCTCACCGGGGAGCTGTTTTTT
NA NA TRBJ2-2 TRBV27 CASRGQSLPNTGELFF TGTGCCAGCAGAGGTCAGTCCCTCCCGAACACCGGGGAGCTGTTTTTT
NA NA TRBJ1-3 TRBV14 CASSHTEDITSSGNTIYF TGTGCCAGCAGCCACACGGAGGACATCACTAGCTCTGGAAACACCATATATTTT
NA NA TRBJ1-2 TRBV15 CATSSVAELPLYGYTF TGTGCCACCAGCAGCGTGGCGGAGTTGCCCCTCTATGGCTACACCTTC
once NA TRBJ2-7 TRBV29-1 CSVEPQDRKPYEQYF TGCAGCGTTGAACCACAAGACAGGAAACCCTACGAGCAGTACTTC
NA TRBD2 TRBJ2-3 TRBV6-6 CASSYLGLAGEDTQYF TGTGCCAGCAGTTACCTCGGACTAGCGGGAGAGGATACGCAGTATTTT
NA NA TRBJ1-1 TRBV4-1 CASSQVPLRQGNTEAFF TGCGCCAGCAGCCAAGTCCCACTGAGGCAGGGGAACACTGAAGCTTTCTTT
NA NA TRBJ2-3 TRBV18 CASSPSLTRVAPPDTQYF TGTGCCAGCTCACCCAGCCTGACTAGGGTCGCTCCTCCAGATACGCAGTATTTT
NA NA TRBJ1-1 TRBV4-1 CASSQEGSVTRDTEAFF TGCGCCAGCAGCCAAGAGGGGTCAGTGACGCGGGACACTGAAGCTTTCTTT
NA NA TRBJ2-2 TRBV15 CATSRAPEGKNTGELFF TGTGCCACCAGCAGAGCTCCCGAAGGGAAAAACACCGGGGAGCTGTTTTTT
NA NA TRBJ2-5 TRBV9 CASSEQGGQETQYF TGTGCCAGCAGCGAACAGGGAGGGCAAGAGACCCAGTACTTC
NA TRBD2 TRBJ2-7 TRBV19 CASSIGRLAGTPYEQYF TGTGCCAGTAGTATCGGGCGACTAGCGGGTACACCCTACGAGCAGTACTTC
NA TRBD1 TRBJ1-2 TRBV9 CASSVGDRNYGYTF TGTGCCAGCAGCGTAGGGGACAGAAACTATGGCTACACCTTC
NA NA TRBJ2-7 TRBV7-2 CASSPRGYEQYF TGTGCCAGCAGCCCTCGGGGGTACGAGCAGTACTTC
NA TRBD1 TRBJ2-5 TRBV11-2 CASSPLGRGHRGTQYF TGTGCCAGCAGCCCCTTGGGCAGGGGGCACAGGGGGACCCAGTACTTC
NA TRBD2 TRBJ2-2 TRBV19 CASRGLAGGTGELFF TGTGCCAGTAGGGGACTAGCGGGAGGCACCGGGGAGCTGTTTTTT
once NA TRBJ2-1 TRBV12-5 CASGLVPEEQFF TGTGCTAGTGGTTTGGTTCCGGAAGAGCAGTTCTTC
once TRBD1 TRBJ1-1 TRBV6-1 CASRWRDGQGTEAFF TGTGCCAGCAGATGGAGGGATGGACAGGGTACTGAAGCTTTCTTT
NA TRBD1 TRBJ2-2 TRBV4-2 CASSQEGVGTATGELFF TGTGCCAGCAGCCAAGAGGGGGTCGGGACAGCAACCGGGGAGCTGTTTTTT
NA TRBD2 TRBJ2-7 TRBV27 CASSARLAGLYEQYF TGTGCCAGCAGTGCCCGACTAGCGGGCTTATACGAGCAGTACTTC
NA NA TRBJ2-1 TRBV19 CASGSGLNEQFF TGTGCCAGCGGGAGTGGACTGAATGAGCAGTTCTTC